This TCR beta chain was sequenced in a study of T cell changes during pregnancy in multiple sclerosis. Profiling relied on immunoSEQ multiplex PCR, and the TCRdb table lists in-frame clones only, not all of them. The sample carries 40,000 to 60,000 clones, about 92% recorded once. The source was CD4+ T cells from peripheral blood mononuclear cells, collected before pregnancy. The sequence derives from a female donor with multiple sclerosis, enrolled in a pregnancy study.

DNA of the CDR3: TGTGCCAGCAGCTTAGGCTCCGGGGGCTATGGCTACACCTTC. Amino acids: CASSLGSGGYGYTF. The chain carries TRBV7-9 and TRBJ1-2, with D perhaps matching TRBD1 (5 bases). This CDR3 comprises 14 residues. Trimming pared 1 base from V and 4 bases from J, leaving 10 bases between. Germline V CDR1 and CDR2: SEHNR, FQNEAQ (reference sequence).